Given below is one T cell receptor (beta chain) in context. This sample was taken from a study of blood T cell repertoires in COVID-19. Study details: PBMCs, B-cell-depleted T cells, or T cells provided the cDNA or gDNA that made up the material.

Germline trimming cut 5 bases from V and 7 bases from J; bases unmatched to any gene: 8. Germline CDR1 SGHTA, CDR2 FQGNSA. This CDR3 comprises 13 residues. Seattle-derived patients entered the study during active infection and were followed longitudinally. Assay used: immunoSEQ multiplex PCR; TCRdb lists only in-frame clones, some missing. Among over 200,000 clones, about 83% were seen once, and the ten largest hold roughly 1.3%. Sequenced sample: peripheral blood. The chain is built from TRBV7-2 and TRBJ2-7, with 7 bases identical to TRBD1. This clonotype was obtained from a woman aged 25 to 39 with COVID-19, enrolled during active disease. The CDR3 nucleotides read TGTGCCAGCAGCCAGCGGCAGGGGGTGGAGCAGTACTTC. Its translation is CASSQRQGVEQYF.